These 27 T cell receptor beta chains originate from one sample sequenced in a study of PD-L1 blockade in urothelial cancer. Measured with immunoSEQ multiplex PCR; TCRdb has only the in-frame clones, and not every one. This sample has roughly 20,000 clones; around 88% occur once, and the top ten carry roughly 3.5%. Sequencing was performed on PBMCs, taken around atezolizumab (anti-PD-L1) treatment. These receptors were collected from a man aged 45 to 65 with urothelial cancer.

The rearrangement joins TRBV7-9 to TRBJ2-7; the match to TRBD1 covers 9 bases. Trimming removed 4 bases from V and 6 bases from J; junction bases left unmatched: 7. The CDR3 extends over 14 amino acids. CDR1 is SEHNR and CDR2 is FQNEAQ in the germline V gene (reference sequence). The CDR3 DNA sequence: TGTGCCAGCAGCTCAACTACAGGGGGCCGCGAGCAGTACTTC. It is translated as CASSSTTGGREQYF.

The V and J genes are TRBV29-1 and TRBJ2-3; no definite D call. The CDR3 has 15 amino acids. Trimming stripped 4 bases from V and 2 bases from J, with 16 bases between. The germline CDR1 and CDR2 sequences are SQVTM and ANQGSEA. The DNA for the CDR3 is TGCAGCGTTGGAGCCGGGTCCTCCTTCACAGATACGCAGTATTTT. It translates to CSVGAGSSFTDTQYF.

V and J are TRBV7-9 and TRBJ1-4, with 11 positions matching TRBD1. The CDR3 totals 13 residues. The V gene's germline CDR1 is SEHNR and CDR2 FQNEAQ (reference sequence). Trimming removed 8 bases from V and 7 bases from J; junction bases left unmatched: 3. Written as DNA, the CDR3 is TGTGCCAGCGGCGGGACAGGGGGTGAAAAACTGTTTTTT. This gives the protein CASGGTGGEKLFF.

The gene calls are TRBV19 and TRBJ1-5; D is ambiguous. The CDR3 consists of 13 residues. Looked up from germline, CDR1 is LNHDA and CDR2 is SQIVND (reference sequence). V lost 7 bases, J lost 3 bases, and 10 bases lay in between. The CDR3 coding sequence is TGTGCCAGTATTAATGGCCACAATCAGCCCCAGCATTTT. Protein product: CASINGHNQPQHF.

The chain carries TRBV30 and TRBJ2-7; 7 nucleotides agree with TRBD1. The V gene end was trimmed by 5 bases and the J gene end by 3 bases; junction bases not matched to a gene: 7. The CDR3 loop spans 13 amino acids. Germline lookup yields CDR1 GTSNPN and CDR2 SVGIG (reference sequence). CDR3 nucleotide sequence: TGTGCCTGGTCACGGGACAGTAACTACGAGCAGTACTTC. Translating gives CAWSRDSNYEQYF.

The chain joins TRBV27 to TRBJ2-1; 10 bases agree with TRBD2. The CDR3 contains 16 residues. CDR1 is MNHEY and CDR2 is SMNVEV in the germline V gene (reference sequence). Trimming removed 1 base from V and 8 bases from J; junction bases left unmatched: 8. The CDR3 region has the DNA TGTGCCAGCAGTTTATTGTCTAGCGGGAGTCTAGATGAGCAGTTCTTC. It specifies CASSLLSSGSLDEQFF.

V and J are TRBV6-1 and TRBJ1-1, with D perhaps matching TRBD1 (6 bases). The CDR3 loop spans 12 amino acids. Per the germline V gene, CDR1 is MNHNS and CDR2 is SASEGT. V gave up 6 bases and J gave up 3 bases, with 8 bases separating them. CDR3 DNA: TGTGCCAGCAGAGGGGGATACACTGAAGCTTTCTTT. Translated, it gives CASRGGYTEAFF.

The CDR3 DNA reads as TGTGCCAGCAGTGAAGCGCTTCTGCAGGGGAGAAGGGTAGGCAATGAGCAGTTCTTC. Amino acids: CASSEALLQGRRVGNEQFF. This sequence joins TRBV6-1 and TRBJ2-1; a possible D gene is TRBD1 (6 bases). CDR3 length equals 19 residues. Trimming pared 0 bases from V and 6 bases from J, leaving 24 bases between. Germline assignment: CDR1 MNHNS and CDR2 SASEGT.

This chain joins TRBV18 and TRBJ2-2; 8 nucleotides line up with TRBD1. The CDR3 covers 16 residues. The ends lost 3 bases at V and 2 bases at J; junction bases unmatched: 5. Germline-derived CDR1 and CDR2 are KGHSH and LQKENI. The CDR3 loop is CASSPDRVLNTGELFF. The CDR3 region has the DNA TGTGCCAGCTCACCGGACAGGGTCCTTAACACCGGGGAGCTGTTTTTT.

The chain couples TRBV18 to TRBJ2-1; D is possibly TRBD2 (6 bases). Looked up from germline, CDR1 is KGHSH and CDR2 is LQKENI. The ends were cut back, 1 base at V and 8 bases at J, with 12 bases in the middle. This CDR3 has 14 amino acids. The CDR3 DNA follows: TGTGCCAGCTCACCACTGGAGGGGTCCTATGAGCAGTTCTTC. Translation: CASSPLEGSYEQFF.

V is TRBV15 and J is TRBJ2-3; 8 nucleotides agree with TRBD1. Unmatched junction bases numbered 6, after V lost 1 base and J lost 3 bases. The CDR3 totals 16 residues. Germline CDR1 and CDR2: LNHNV and YYDKDF (reference sequence). CDR3 sequence reads: CATSRGTGSMTDTQYF. DNA for the CDR3: TGTGCCACCAGCAGAGGGACAGGGAGTATGACAGATACGCAGTATTTT.

The V and J genes are TRBV10-2 and TRBJ1-1; D unclear. The length of the CDR3 is 14 residues. The V end was cut by 3 bases, the J end by 4 bases, with 12 bases between. Germline V gene lookup returns CDR1 WSHSY and CDR2 SAAADI. The CDR3 protein is CASSDRGLATEAFF. The CDR3 DNA sequence: TGCGCCAGCAGTGATCGGGGTTTGGCCACTGAAGCTTTCTTT.

The CDR3 sequence is CASSLRRTQETQYF. The CDR3, as DNA: TGTGCCAGCAGCTTGCGGAGAACCCAAGAGACCCAGTACTTC. The chain has TRBV7-8 and TRBJ2-5, with no clear D. Germline CDR1 and CDR2: SGHVS and FQNEAQ. Trimming left V 3 bases short and J 1 base short, with 9 bases between. CDR3 size: 14 residues.

The sample holds a few counts of this clone. V gene TRBV5-8 combines with J gene TRBJ2-2; maybe TRBD1 (6 bases). The V end lost 2 bases, the J end lost 1 base, and 9 bases lay between the germline ends. This CDR3 has 15 amino acids. CDR1 is SGHTS and CDR2 is YDEGEE in the germline V gene. CDR3 residues: CASSLPGVNTGELFF. Written as DNA, the CDR3 is TGTGCCAGCAGCTTACCAGGGGTGAACACCGGGGAGCTGTTTTTT.

The rearrangement links TRBV5-1 to TRBJ2-1, with D maybe TRBD2 (5 bases). Trimming took 2 bases from V and 2 from J, leaving 14 bases between them. CDR1 SGHRS and CDR2 YFSETQ come from the germline V gene. The CDR3 has 16 residues. The CDR3 sequence is CASSFESSQTYNEQFF. For the CDR3, the DNA is TGCGCCAGCAGCTTTGAATCTAGCCAGACCTACAATGAGCAGTTCTTC.

This clone was found a few times. V is TRBV30 and J is TRBJ1-2, with 7 bases matching TRBD1. Germline V gene sequence: CDR1 GTSNPN, CDR2 SVGIG (reference sequence). V shed 4 bases and J 7 bases; nucleotides not matched to a gene: 6. The CDR3 length is 12 residues. The CDR3 loop reads CAWTYQGGGYTF. As DNA, the CDR3 is TGTGCCTGGACTTATCAGGGGGGTGGCTACACCTTC.

This rearrangement joins TRBV7-9 to TRBJ1-2; D gene ambiguous. Trimming pared 0 bases from V and 5 bases from J, leaving 13 bases between. CDR1 and CDR2 from the germline V gene are SEHNR and FQNEAQ (reference sequence). The CDR3 runs 15 residues. This CDR3 is CASSLASLEAYGYTF. CDR3 sequence (DNA): TGTGCCAGCAGCTTAGCGAGCTTGGAGGCTTATGGCTACACCTTC.

This chain joins TRBV25-1 and TRBJ2-7; D is undetermined. This CDR3 spans 12 amino acids. Germline-derived CDR1 and CDR2 are MGHDK and SYGVNS. V was clipped by 2 bases and J by 8 bases, with 10 bases between them. DNA for the CDR3: TGTGCCAGCAGTGAAACGACTCCCAAGCAGTACTTC. Protein sequence: CASSETTPKQYF.

The chain employs TRBV4-1 and TRBJ2-6; the match to TRBD2 covers 11 bases. The CDR3 spans 20 residues. In germline, CDR1 is MGHRA, CDR2 YSYEKL. The ends lost 3 bases at V and 4 bases at J; junction bases unmatched: 14. In nucleotides, the CDR3 is TGCGCCAGCAGCCACCAGGCCCCGGTAGCGGGGGGGCTCGGGGCCAACGTCCTGACTTTC. Its translation is CASSHQAPVAGGLGANVLTF.

The chain uses TRBV5-1 and TRBJ1-5; possible D gene TRBD1, 5 bases. Germline assignment: CDR1 SGHRS and CDR2 YFSETQ. V gave up 0 bases and J gave up 9 bases, with 16 bases separating them. The CDR3 has 15 residues. CDR3: CASSLGPEGRGPQHF. The DNA for the CDR3 is TGCGCCAGCAGCTTGGGTCCCGAGGGGCGGGGGCCCCAGCATTTT.

This clone was counted once. The rearrangement links TRBV14 to TRBJ2-3; 7 nucleotides match TRBD1. V gave up 1 base and J gave up 4 bases; unmatched junction bases: 8. Germline V gene sequence: CDR1 SGHDN, CDR2 FVKESK. The CDR3 length is 16 residues. The CDR3 DNA follows: TGTGCCAGCAGCCAAGGGGTATACAGGGGCGCAGATACGCAGTATTTT. Its translation: CASSQGVYRGADTQYF.

DNA of the CDR3: TGTGCCAGCAGCCCTATTGACAGGGCCACTGAAGCTTTCTTT. It is translated as CASSPIDRATEAFF. The chain combines TRBV27 with TRBJ1-1; 7 bases are shared with TRBD1. The germline V gene has CDR1 MNHEY and CDR2 SMNVEV (reference sequence). This CDR3 region has 14 residues. The J segment lost 4 bases and the V segment lost 6 bases, leaving 8 bases of the junction unmatched.

This clone was picked up one time. The J gene is TRBJ1-2, the V gene TRBV5-1; 9 bases map to TRBD1. This CDR3 comprises 14 residues. Per germline, CDR1 SGHRS and CDR2 YFSETQ. With 0 bases clipped from V and 7 bases from J, the junction kept 4 bases outside the gene matches. Here the CDR3 reads CASSLGDREAGYTF. The CDR3 DNA follows: TGCGCCAGCAGCTTGGGGGACAGGGAGGCTGGCTACACCTTC.

V and J are TRBV29-1 and TRBJ2-1; 8 nucleotides line up with TRBD2. Germline-derived CDR1 and CDR2 are SQVTM and ANQGSEA. The CDR3 loop spans 14 amino acids. Trimming cost V 4 bases and J 3 bases; bases outside gene matches: 5. The DNA for the CDR3 is TGCAGCGTTGTCCGCACTAGCGGCTACAATGAGCAGTTCTTC. Amino acid sequence: CSVVRTSGYNEQFF.

The V gene is TRBV11-2, the J gene TRBJ2-3; 7 bases agree with TRBD1. Germline V CDR1 and CDR2: SGHAT, FQNNGV. The CDR3 sequence is 15 residues long. The V gene end was trimmed by 0 bases and the J gene end by 5 bases; junction bases not matched to a gene: 5. CDR3 in DNA: TGTGCCAGCAGCTTAGATATCCAGGGGGTAGATACGCAGTATTTT. It encodes CASSLDIQGVDTQYF.

This chain links TRBV29-1 with TRBJ2-1; D call uncertain. The CDR3 length is 10 residues. V lost 6 bases and J lost 8, with 8 bases in between. CDR1 is SQVTM, CDR2 ANQGSEA, per germline. CDR3 nucleotide sequence: TGCAGCGTACTCCTCGATGAGCAGTTCTTC. It codes for CSVLLDEQFF.

The rearrangement joins TRBV10-1 to TRBJ2-5; 8 nucleotides agree with TRBD2. Germline trimming cut 9 bases from V and 4 bases from J; bases unmatched to any gene: 16. CDR3 size: 16 residues. Germline loops: CDR1 WNHNN, CDR2 SYGVQD (reference sequence). The CDR3 DNA reads as TGCGCCAGGTCCCCCGGGGGGGGTAAGAACCGAGAGACCCAGTACTTC. It yields the protein CARSPGGGKNRETQYF.